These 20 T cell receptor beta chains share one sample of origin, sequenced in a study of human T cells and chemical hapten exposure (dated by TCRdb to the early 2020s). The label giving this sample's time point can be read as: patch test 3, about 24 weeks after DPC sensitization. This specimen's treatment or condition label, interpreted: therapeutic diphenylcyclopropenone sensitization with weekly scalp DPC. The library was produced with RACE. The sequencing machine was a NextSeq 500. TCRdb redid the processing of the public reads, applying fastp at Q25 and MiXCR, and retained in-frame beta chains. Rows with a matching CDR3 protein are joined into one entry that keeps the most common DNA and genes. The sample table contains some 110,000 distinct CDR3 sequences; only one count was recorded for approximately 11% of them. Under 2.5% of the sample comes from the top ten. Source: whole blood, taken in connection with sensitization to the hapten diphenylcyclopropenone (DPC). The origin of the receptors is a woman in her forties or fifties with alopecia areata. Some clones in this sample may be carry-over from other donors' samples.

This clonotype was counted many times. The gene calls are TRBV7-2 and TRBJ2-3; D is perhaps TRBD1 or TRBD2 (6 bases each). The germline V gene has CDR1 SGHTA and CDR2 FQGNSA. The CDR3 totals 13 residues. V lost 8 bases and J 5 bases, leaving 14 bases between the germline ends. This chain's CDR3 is CASYEGGGDTQYF. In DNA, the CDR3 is TGTGCCAGCTACGAGGGGGGTGGAGATACGCAGTATTTT.

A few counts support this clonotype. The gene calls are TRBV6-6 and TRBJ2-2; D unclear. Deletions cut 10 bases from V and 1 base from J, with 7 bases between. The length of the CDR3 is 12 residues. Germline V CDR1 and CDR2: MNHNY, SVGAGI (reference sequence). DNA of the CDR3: TGTGCCACCTTCAGGAACACCGGGGAGCTGTTTTTT. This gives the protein CATFRNTGELFF.

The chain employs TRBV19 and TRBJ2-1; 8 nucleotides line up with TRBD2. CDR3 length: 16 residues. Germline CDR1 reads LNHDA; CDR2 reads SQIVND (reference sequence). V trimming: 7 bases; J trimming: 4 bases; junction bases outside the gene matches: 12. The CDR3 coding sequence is TGTGCCAGTACCTTGGACGGGGGGGGGCCGTACAATGAGCAGTTCTTC. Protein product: CASTLDGGGPYNEQFF. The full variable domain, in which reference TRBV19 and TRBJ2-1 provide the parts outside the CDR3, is DGGITQSPKYLFRKEGQNVTLSCEQNLNHDAMYWYRQDPGQGLRLIYYSQIVNDFQKGDIAEGYSVSREKKESFPLTVTSAQKNPTAFYLCASTLDGGGPYNEQFFGPGTRLTVL.

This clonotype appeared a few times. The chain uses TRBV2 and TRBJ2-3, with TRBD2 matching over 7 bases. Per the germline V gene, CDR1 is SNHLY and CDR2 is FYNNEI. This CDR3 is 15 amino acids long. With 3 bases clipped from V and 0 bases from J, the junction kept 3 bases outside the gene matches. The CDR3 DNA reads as TGTGCCAGCAGTGACGCGGGAGCTAGCACAGATACGCAGTATTTT. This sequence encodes CASSDAGASTDTQYF.

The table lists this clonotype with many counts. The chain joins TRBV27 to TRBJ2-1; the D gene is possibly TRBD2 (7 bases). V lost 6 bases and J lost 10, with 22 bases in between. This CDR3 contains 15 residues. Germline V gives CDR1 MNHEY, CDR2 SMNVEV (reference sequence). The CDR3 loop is CASSPLGAGEGEQFF. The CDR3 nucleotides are TGTGCCAGCAGCCCCCTAGGGGCAGGGGAGGGCGAGCAGTTCTTC.

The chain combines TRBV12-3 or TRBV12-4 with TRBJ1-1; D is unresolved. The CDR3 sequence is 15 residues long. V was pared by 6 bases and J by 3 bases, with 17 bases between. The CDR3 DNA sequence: TGTGCCAGCAGCCTGACTAGCCCACGACACACTGAAGCTTTCTTT. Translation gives CASSLTSPRHTEAFF.

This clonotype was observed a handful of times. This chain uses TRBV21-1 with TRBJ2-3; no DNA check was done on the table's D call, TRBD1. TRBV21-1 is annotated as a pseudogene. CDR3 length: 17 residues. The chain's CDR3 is CASRRDNTRTSTDTQYF. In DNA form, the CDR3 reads TGTGCCAGCAGAAGGGACAACACGAGAACTAGCACAGATACGCAGTATTTT.

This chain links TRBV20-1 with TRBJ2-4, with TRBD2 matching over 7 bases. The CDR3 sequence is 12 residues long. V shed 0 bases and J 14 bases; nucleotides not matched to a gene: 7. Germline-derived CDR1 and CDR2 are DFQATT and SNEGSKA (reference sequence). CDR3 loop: CSAREASGREYF. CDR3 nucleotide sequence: TGCAGTGCTAGAGAAGCTAGCGGAAGAGAGTACTTC.

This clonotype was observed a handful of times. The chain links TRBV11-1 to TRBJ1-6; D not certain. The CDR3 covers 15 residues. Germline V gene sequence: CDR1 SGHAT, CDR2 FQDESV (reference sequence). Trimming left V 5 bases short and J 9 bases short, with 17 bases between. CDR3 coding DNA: TGTGCCAGCAGCACGGACCGGGTTGCGGGTTCACCCCTCCACTTT. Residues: CASSTDRVAGSPLHF.

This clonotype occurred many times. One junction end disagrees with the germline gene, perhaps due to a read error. This chain's CDR3 is CSARDEVGNPGELFF. DNA for the CDR3: TGCAGTGCTAGAGATGAGGTGGGGAACCCCGGGGAGCTGTTTTTT. J is TRBJ2-2 and V is TRBV20-1; D unclear. CDR1 is DFQATT and CDR2 is SNEGSKA in the germline V gene (reference sequence). The CDR3 has 15 residues.

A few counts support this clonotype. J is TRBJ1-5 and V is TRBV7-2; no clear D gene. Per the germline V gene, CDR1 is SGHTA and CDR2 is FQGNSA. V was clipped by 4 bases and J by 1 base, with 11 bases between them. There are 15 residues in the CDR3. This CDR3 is CASSSIGPSNQPQHF. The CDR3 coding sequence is TGTGCCAGCAGCTCGATCGGCCCGAGCAATCAGCCCCAGCATTTT.

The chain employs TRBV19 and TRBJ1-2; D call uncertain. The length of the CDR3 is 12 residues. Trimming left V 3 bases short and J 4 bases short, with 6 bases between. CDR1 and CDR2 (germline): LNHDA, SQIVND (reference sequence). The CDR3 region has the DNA TGTGCCAGTAGTATCTCTGTCTATGGCTACACCTTC. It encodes CASSISVYGYTF.

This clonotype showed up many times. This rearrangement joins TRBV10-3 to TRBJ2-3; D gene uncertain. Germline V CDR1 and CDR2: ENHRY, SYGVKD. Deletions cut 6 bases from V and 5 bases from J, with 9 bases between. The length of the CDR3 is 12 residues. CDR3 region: CAISRALDTQYF. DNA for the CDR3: TGTGCCATCAGCCGGGCCTTAGATACGCAGTATTTT.

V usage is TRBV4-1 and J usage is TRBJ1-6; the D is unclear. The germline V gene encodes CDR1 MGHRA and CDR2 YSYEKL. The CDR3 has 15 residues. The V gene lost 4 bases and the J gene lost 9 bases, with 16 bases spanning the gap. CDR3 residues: CASSPIAVGGSPLHF. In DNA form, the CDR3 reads TGCGCCAGCAGCCCCATCGCCGTAGGAGGTTCACCCCTCCACTTT.

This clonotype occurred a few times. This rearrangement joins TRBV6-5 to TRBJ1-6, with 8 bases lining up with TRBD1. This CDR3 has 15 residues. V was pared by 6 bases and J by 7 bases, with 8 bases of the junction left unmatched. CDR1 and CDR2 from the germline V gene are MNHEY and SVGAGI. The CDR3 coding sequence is TGTGCCAGCAGAGTGACAGGGGCGGACAATTCACCCCTCCACTTT. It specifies CASRVTGADNSPLHF.

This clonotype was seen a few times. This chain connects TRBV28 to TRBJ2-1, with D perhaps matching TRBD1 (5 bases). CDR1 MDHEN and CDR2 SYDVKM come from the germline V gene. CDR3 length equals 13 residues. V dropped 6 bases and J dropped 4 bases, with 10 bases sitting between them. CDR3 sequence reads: CASRLSGYNEQFF. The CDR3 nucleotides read TGTGCCAGCAGGCTATCAGGGTACAATGAGCAGTTCTTC.

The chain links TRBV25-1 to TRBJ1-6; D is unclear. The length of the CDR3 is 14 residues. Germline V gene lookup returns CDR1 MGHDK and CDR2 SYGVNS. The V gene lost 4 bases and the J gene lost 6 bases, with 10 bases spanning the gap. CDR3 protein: CASSGVGSNSPLHF. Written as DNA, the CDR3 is TGTGCCAGCAGTGGTGTAGGGTCTAATTCACCCCTCCACTTT.

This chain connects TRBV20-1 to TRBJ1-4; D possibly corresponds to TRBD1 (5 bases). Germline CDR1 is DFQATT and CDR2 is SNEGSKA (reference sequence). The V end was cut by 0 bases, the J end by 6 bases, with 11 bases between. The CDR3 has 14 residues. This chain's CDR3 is CSARDRRGDEKLFF. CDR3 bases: TGCAGTGCTAGAGACCGGAGGGGTGATGAAAAACTGTTTTTT.

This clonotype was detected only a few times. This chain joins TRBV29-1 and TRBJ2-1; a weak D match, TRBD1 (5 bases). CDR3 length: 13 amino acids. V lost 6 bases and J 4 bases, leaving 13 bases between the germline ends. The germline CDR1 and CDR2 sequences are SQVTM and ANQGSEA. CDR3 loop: CSVVTDTYNEQFF. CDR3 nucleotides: TGCAGCGTAGTGACAGATACATACAATGAGCAGTTCTTC.

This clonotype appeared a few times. The CDR3 DNA follows: TGTGCCAGCAGTTACGGAGTCCCGGCTGAAGCTTTCTTT. This encodes CASSYGVPAEAFF. The V and J genes are TRBV12-3 or TRBV12-4 and TRBJ1-1; D gene uncertain. V was cut by 4 bases and J by 6 bases, with 12 bases left in between. This CDR3 region has 13 residues.